Sequencing of this T cell receptor beta chain was carried out in a study of blood T cell repertoires in COVID-19. In the study overall: Specimens from acute and convalescent COVID-19 originated in the United States, Italy and Spain. In each case, the material was cDNA or gDNA derived from T cells, B-cell-depleted T cells, or PBMCs.

This CDR3 contains 15 residues. The V gene end was trimmed by 0 bases and the J gene end by 1 base; junction bases not matched to a gene: 3. From germline, CDR1 is SGHKS and CDR2 YYEKEE (reference sequence). Authors' data handling: Amplified reference gene primers provided the basis for estimating nucleated cell counts. The protocol was immunoSEQ multiplex PCR, while the TCRdb copy is restricted to in-frame clones and leaves out a portion. The V and J calls and clone size were taken over from that table, and D and trimming were inferred from the DNA. The sample lists under 300,000 clones, over 70% occurring once.

This sequence was found in a woman older than 75 with acute or convalescent COVID-19. The rearrangement joins TRBV5-5 to TRBJ2-5; TRBD2 aligns across 7 bases. Sequencing was performed on peripheral blood. In DNA, the CDR3 is TGTGCCAGCAGCTTGGGACTAGCCCTCCAAGAGACCCAGTACTTC. It codes for CASSLGLALQETQYF.